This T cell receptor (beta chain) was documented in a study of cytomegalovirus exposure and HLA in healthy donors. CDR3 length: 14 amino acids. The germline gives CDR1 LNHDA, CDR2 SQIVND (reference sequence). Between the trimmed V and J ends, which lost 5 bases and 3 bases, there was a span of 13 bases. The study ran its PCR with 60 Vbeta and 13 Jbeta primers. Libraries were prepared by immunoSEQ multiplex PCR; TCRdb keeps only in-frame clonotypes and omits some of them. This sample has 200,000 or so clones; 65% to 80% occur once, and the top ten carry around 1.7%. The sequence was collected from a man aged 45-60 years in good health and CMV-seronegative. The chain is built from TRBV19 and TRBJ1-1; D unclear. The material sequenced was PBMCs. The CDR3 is CASSPGRWDTEAFF. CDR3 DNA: TGTGCCAGTAGTCCGGGGAGGTGGGACACTGAAGCTTTCTTT.